These 27 T cell receptor beta chains were sequenced from one sample in a study of Ad26.COV2.S vaccination and SARS-CoV-2 variants. This table comes from immunoSEQ multiplex PCR, and its TCRdb copy is limited to in-frame clones, with some not included. The sample carries roughly 300,000 clones, approximately 90% recorded once. Indicated treatment: some 20 received Ad26.COV2.S at low or high dose, single or two shots; about 5 received placebo; per-sample allocation not given. Sampling was performed 63 days after the first vaccine or placebo injection. The sequences come from peripheral blood, collected in a trial of Ad26.COV2.S vaccine versus placebo. These receptors all come from a person between 18 and 59 years old who received the Ad26.COV2.S COVID-19 vaccine or a placebo.

The chain joins TRBV3-1 (or the pseudogene TRBV3-2) to TRBJ2-5; 9 bases fit TRBD2. The length of the CDR3 is 16 residues. The trim removed 0 bases at V and 4 bases at J, leaving 6 bases unmatched. From germline, CDR1 is LGHDT and CDR2 YNNKEL (reference sequence). The CDR3 DNA sequence: TGTGCCAGCAGCCAAGAGGCGCTAGCGGGACTAGAGACCCAGTACTTC. Protein: CASSQEALAGLETQYF.

V usage is TRBV5-4 and J usage is TRBJ1-4; D uncertain. Trimming stripped 4 bases from V and 4 bases from J, with 14 bases between. The germline gives CDR1 SGHNT, CDR2 YYREEE (reference sequence). The CDR3 is 15 residues long. CDR3 DNA: TGTGCCAGCAGCCCGGGGTCAGGAGATAATGAAAAACTGTTTTTT. Amino acids: CASSPGSGDNEKLFF.

V gene TRBV5-1 combines with J gene TRBJ2-1, with 9 bases fitting TRBD1. The trim removed 4 bases at V and 4 bases at J, leaving 9 bases unmatched. CDR1 SGHRS and CDR2 YFSETQ come from the germline V gene. This CDR3 spans 16 amino acids. Here the CDR3 reads CASSHAPGQGYNEQFF. CDR3 coding DNA: TGCGCCAGCAGCCATGCGCCGGGACAGGGATACAATGAGCAGTTCTTC.

The chain recombines TRBV7-8 with TRBJ2-5, with TRBD1 matching 9 bases. This CDR3 spans 15 amino acids. With V trimmed by 5 bases and J by 5 bases, 9 bases remained unmatched. The germline V gene encodes CDR1 SGHVS and CDR2 FQNEAQ. CDR3: CASSPHRGLRETQYF. The CDR3 DNA sequence: TGTGCCAGCAGCCCCCACAGGGGGCTGAGGGAGACCCAGTACTTC.

J is TRBJ2-5 and V is TRBV3-1 (or the pseudogene TRBV3-2); D is ambiguous. Germline CDR1 reads LGHDT; CDR2 reads YNNKEL (reference sequence). The length of the CDR3 is 13 residues. The germline V and J ends were trimmed by 0 bases and 5 bases, with 7 bases remaining between them. The CDR3 nucleotides are TGTGCCAGCAGCCAAGATTGGCCGGAGACCCAGTACTTC. Translation: CASSQDWPETQYF.

The rearrangement joins TRBV7-2 to TRBJ1-4, with D unresolved. The CDR3 spans 13 residues. Germline assignment: CDR1 SGHTA and CDR2 FQGNSA. V lost 3 bases, J lost 5 bases, and 7 bases lay in between. CDR3 sequence (DNA): TGTGCCAGCAGCTTCGTAGCAAATGAAAAACTGTTTTTT. Residues: CASSFVANEKLFF.

This chain connects TRBV28 to TRBJ1-3; 9 positions agree with TRBD1. This CDR3 contains 14 residues. The V gene's germline CDR1 is MDHEN and CDR2 SYDVKM. The J segment lost 7 bases and the V segment lost 6 bases, leaving 7 bases of the junction unmatched. The CDR3 region is CASSRTGEVNTIYF. DNA of the CDR3: TGTGCCAGCAGCCGGACAGGGGAGGTGAACACCATATATTTT.

A single count supports this clone. V and J are TRBV11-3 and TRBJ2-2; perhaps TRBD1 as D (5 bases). The length of the CDR3 is 16 residues. The V end was cut by 5 bases, the J end by 0 bases, with 13 bases between. Germline V gene lookup returns CDR1 SGHNT and CDR2 YENEEA. Written as DNA, the CDR3 is TGTGCCAGCAGCCAATCCGACAGACCGAACACCGGGGAGCTGTTTTTT. Its translation is CASSQSDRPNTGELFF. The whole variable domain, remainder taken from reference TRBV11-3 and TRBJ2-2, is EAGVVQSPRYKIIEKKQPVAFWCNPISGHNTLYWYLQNLGQGPELLIRYENEEAVDDSQLPKDRFSAERLKGVDSTLKIQPAELGDSAVYLCASSQSDRPNTGELFFGEGSRLTVL.

This clone was recorded once. The rearrangement joins TRBV2 to TRBJ2-1; D might be TRBD1 (6 bases). Trimming left V 7 bases short and J 2 bases short, with 12 bases between. The V gene's germline CDR1 is SNHLY and CDR2 FYNNEI. This CDR3 has 14 residues. CDR3 sequence: CASNVWGPYNEQFF. The CDR3 bases are TGTGCCAGCAATGTTTGGGGGCCCTACAATGAGCAGTTCTTC.

This clone was found once. This chain connects TRBV6-1 to TRBJ2-5, with 7 bases identical to TRBD2. After removal of 0 bases from V and 6 bases from J, the junction contained 10 bases not matched to a gene. CDR3 length: 16 amino acids. Germline CDR1 is MNHNS and CDR2 is SASEGT. This CDR3 is CASSEAPGLGQQTQYF. The CDR3 coding sequence is TGTGCCAGCAGTGAAGCCCCCGGACTAGGTCAACAGACCCAGTACTTC.

This clone appeared a few times. This chain uses TRBV7-8 with TRBJ2-1, with D hard to call. This CDR3 has 15 amino acids. Deletions cut 5 bases from V and 0 bases from J, with 11 bases between. Germline V lookup: CDR1 SGHVS, CDR2 FQNEAQ. CDR3 coding DNA: TGTGCCAGCAGCCGACGACCGAGCTCCTACAATGAGCAGTTCTTC. This codes for CASSRRPSSYNEQFF.

The chain has TRBV3-1 (or the pseudogene TRBV3-2) and TRBJ1-3; 7 bases are a match to TRBD1. The CDR3 spans 15 residues. Germline CDR1 is LGHDT and CDR2 is YNNKEL (reference sequence). With 4 bases clipped from V and 0 bases from J, the junction kept 3 bases outside the gene matches. The CDR3 DNA is TGTGCCAGCAGCCCTACAGGGGACTCTGGAAACACCATATATTTT. Protein sequence: CASSPTGDSGNTIYF.

This chain uses TRBV9 with TRBJ2-1; possibly TRBD2 for D (6 bases). Trimming left V 1 base short and J 9 bases short, with 17 bases between. Germline V gene lookup returns CDR1 SGDLS and CDR2 YYNGEE. The CDR3 spans 15 residues. The CDR3 DNA reads TGTGCCAGCAGCGTAAAGGCTAGCGATTCGGGTGAGCAGTTCTTC. Amino acid sequence: CASSVKASDSGEQFF.

This clone was seen a single time. The chain employs TRBV9 and TRBJ2-1; TRBD2 matches at 10 bases. CDR3 length: 15 amino acids. V shed 0 bases and J 8 bases; nucleotides not matched to a gene: 5. The germline gives CDR1 SGDLS, CDR2 YYNGEE. The CDR3 DNA follows: TGTGCCAGCAGCGTAGCCCTAGCGGGAGTCTATGAGCAGTTCTTC. This codes for CASSVALAGVYEQFF.

In nucleotides, the CDR3 is TGTGCCAGCAGCTTAGCCGGGCTCCCTGGAAACACCATATATTTT. This gives the protein CASSLAGLPGNTIYF. The genes are TRBV7-9 and TRBJ1-3; D gene uncertain. Trimming left V 0 bases short and J 2 bases short, with 8 bases between. The CDR3 spans 15 residues. Germline-derived CDR1 and CDR2 are SEHNR and FQNEAQ (reference sequence).

The V and J genes are TRBV7-6 and TRBJ2-7; 7 bases line up with TRBD1. The trim removed 1 base at V and 5 bases at J, leaving 8 bases unmatched. Per germline, CDR1 SGHVS and CDR2 FNYEAQ. The CDR3 contains 15 residues. The CDR3 reads CASSLVPPGGNEQYF. DNA for the CDR3: TGTGCCAGCAGCTTAGTCCCTCCAGGGGGAAACGAGCAGTACTTC.

The chain uses TRBV6-5 and TRBJ2-7; D perhaps matches TRBD1 (5 bases). The CDR3 is 14 amino acids. V gave up 2 bases and J gave up 3 bases, with 11 bases separating them. CDR1 is MNHEY, CDR2 SVGAGI, per germline. The CDR3 DNA follows: TGTGCCAGCAGTTACCGACAGTCAATCTACGAGCAGTACTTC. Translation gives CASSYRQSIYEQYF.

The V and J genes are TRBV28 and TRBJ1-5; tentative D call: TRBD1 (6 bases). The V and J ends lost 8 bases and 6 bases respectively, with 14 bases between them. Germline V gives CDR1 MDHEN, CDR2 SYDVKM. The CDR3 covers 13 residues. CDR3 nucleotides: TGTGCCAGCGGATCGGACAGCGGTCAGCCCCAGCATTTT. This encodes CASGSDSGQPQHF.

This clone was counted a single time. V usage is TRBV15 and J usage is TRBJ2-5, with D hard to call. This CDR3 has 13 residues. The germline gives CDR1 LNHNV, CDR2 YYDKDF (reference sequence). Deletions cut 4 bases from V and 2 bases from J, with 8 bases between. In DNA, the CDR3 is TGTGCCACCAGCAAGACTTATCAAGAGACCCAGTACTTC. This encodes CATSKTYQETQYF.

This chain joins TRBV20-1 and TRBJ2-7; no firm D call. CDR3 size: 11 residues. Germline CDR1 and CDR2: DFQATT and SNEGSKA (reference sequence). With 2 bases removed from V and 4 bases from J, the gap between germline ends came to 6 bases. DNA of the CDR3: TGCAGTGCTAGATTCGGGTACGAGCAGTACTTC. Protein: CSARFGYEQYF.

This clone was recorded once. V gene TRBV7-3 combines with J gene TRBJ1-1; possibly TRBD1 for D (5 bases). Trimming took off 2 bases at V and 6 bases at J, with 10 bases between the two ends. This CDR3 spans 13 amino acids. Germline values: CDR1 SGHTA, CDR2 FQGTGA. The CDR3: CASSLGTESEAFF. The CDR3 DNA reads as TGTGCCAGCAGCTTAGGGACGGAATCTGAAGCTTTCTTT.

This clone was observed a single time. The chain links TRBV7-9 to TRBJ2-5; 11 bases match TRBD2. V trimming: 1 base; J trimming: 0 bases; junction bases outside the gene matches: 4. Germline V CDR1 and CDR2: SEHNR, FQNEAQ (reference sequence). The CDR3 length is 17 residues. The CDR3 sequence is CASSLGLAGMYQETQYF. In DNA form, the CDR3 reads TGTGCCAGCAGCTTAGGACTAGCGGGGATGTACCAAGAGACCCAGTACTTC.

V and J are TRBV11-3 and TRBJ1-4; maybe TRBD1 (5 bases). Germline CDR1 and CDR2: SGHNT and YENEEA. This CDR3 is built from 15 residues. V was shortened by 5 bases and J by 0 bases, with 10 bases between the two germline ends. The CDR3 region is CASSEGRATNEKLFF. The CDR3 region has the DNA TGTGCCAGCAGCGAGGGGAGGGCAACTAATGAAAAACTGTTTTTT.

The V call is TRBV6-1, the J call TRBJ1-1; D is ambiguous. The V end lost 2 bases, the J end lost 3 bases, and 10 bases lay between the germline ends. CDR1 is MNHNS, CDR2 SASEGT, per germline. The CDR3 length is 14 residues. The CDR3 here is CASSEIRGDTEAFF. CDR3 coding DNA: TGTGCCAGCAGTGAAATCCGGGGAGACACTGAAGCTTTCTTT.

The sample holds one count of this clone. The J gene is TRBJ2-5, the V gene TRBV28; no clear D. CDR1 is MDHEN, CDR2 SYDVKM, per germline. This CDR3 is 14 amino acids long. The V gene lost 5 bases and the J gene lost 3 bases, with 13 bases spanning the gap. CDR3 amino acids: CASSDDQEEETQYF. The CDR3 DNA is TGTGCCAGCAGTGACGATCAGGAAGAAGAGACCCAGTACTTC.

The chain employs TRBV2 and TRBJ1-2; D is unclear. The V end was cut by 6 bases, the J end by 1 base, with 9 bases between. Germline assignment: CDR1 SNHLY and CDR2 FYNNEI. The CDR3 loop spans 13 amino acids. The CDR3 protein is CASREPVNYGYTF. CDR3 sequence (DNA): TGTGCCAGCAGGGAGCCAGTTAACTATGGCTACACCTTC. The full variable domain, its missing parts supplied by reference TRBV2 and TRBJ1-2, is EPEVTQTPSHQVTQMGQEVILRCVPISNHLYFYWYRQILGQKVEFLVSFYNNEISEKSEIFDDQFSVERPDGSNFTLKIRSTKLEDSAMYFCASREPVNYGYTFGSGTRLTVV.

The chain's CDR3 is CASSHARTATNEKLFF. The CDR3 DNA is TGCGCCAGCAGCCACGCTAGGACAGCAACTAATGAAAAACTGTTTTTT. The rearrangement links TRBV4-1 to TRBJ1-4; possibly TRBD1 for D (6 bases). This CDR3 has 16 residues. Looked up from germline, CDR1 is MGHRA and CDR2 is YSYEKL. Between the trimmed V and J ends, which lost 3 bases and 0 bases, there was a span of 11 bases.